Listed below are T cell receptor beta chains from one sample, sequenced in a study of T cells in Graves' hyperthyroidism and ophthalmopathy. TCRdb processed the multiplex PCR reads anew with MiXCR; each CDR3 protein has one entry. Among 220,000 or so distinct CDR3 sequences listed, about 17% were seen once. Sample: blood. The source of these receptors is a woman under 30 with Graves' ophthalmopathy. The CDR3 runs from the conserved cysteine through the conserved F or W. Fields, in order: D gene, clone size, J gene, V gene, CDR3 protein, CDR3 DNA. The D gene is left open where the match is weak. Only part of the rows carry a size: once, few, many, or a class if the clone is expanded.

>TRBD1|many|TRBJ2-1|TRBV29-1
CSVHRDRGQGEQFF
TGCAGCGTTCACCGGGACAGGGGGCAGGGCGAGCAGTTCTTC
>-|many|TRBJ1-2|TRBV5-1
CASSLSGTLATYGYTF
TGCGCCAGCAGCTTGTCCGGGACCTTGGCTACGTATGGCTACACCTTC
>TRBD1|many|TRBJ1-3|TRBV7-9
CASSLKRDRSSGNTIYF
TGTGCCAGCAGCCTGAAAAGGGACAGGAGCTCTGGAAACACCATATATTTT
>-|many|TRBJ1-2|TRBV15
CATSRESTNRVLDGYTF
TGTGCCACCAGCAGAGAATCGACAAACAGGGTGTTGGATGGCTACACCTTC
>-|many|TRBJ1-1|TRBV6-6
CASSYLDSTEAFF
TGTGCCAGCAGTTACCTGGACTCCACTGAAGCTTTCTTT
>TRBD2|many|TRBJ2-1|TRBV18
CASSPRTSVVYNEQFF
TGTGCCAGCTCACCAAGGACTAGCGTGGTTTACAATGAGCAGTTCTTC
>-|many|TRBJ1-5|TRBV20-1
CSARGTTLPFSNQPQHF
TGCAGTGCTCGTGGGACCACCCTACCCTTTAGCAATCAGCCCCAGCATTTT
>TRBD1|many|TRBJ2-1|TRBV18
CASSPRTGGKNEQFF
TGTGCCAGCTCACCCCGGACAGGGGGAAAAAATGAGCAGTTCTTC
>-|many|TRBJ1-5|TRBV6-6
CASSYSAGLGGGNQPQHF
TGTGCCAGCAGTTACTCTGCAGGGTTGGGCGGTGGCAATCAGCCCCAGCATTTT
>TRBD1|many|TRBJ2-7|TRBV5-8
CASSFQGQGVHEQYF
TGTGCCAGCAGCTTCCAAGGACAGGGCGTCCACGAGCAGTACTTC
>TRBD1|-|TRBJ2-2|TRBV28
CASSSLGTGGIGELFF
TGTGCCAGCAGTTCTCTCGGGACAGGGGGCATCGGGGAGCTGTTTTTT
>TRBD2|many|TRBJ2-3|TRBV5-1
CASSWTVAGGTDTQYF
TGCGCCAGCAGCTGGACCGTAGCGGGGGGGACAGATACGCAGTATTTT